Sequencing of this T cell receptor (beta chain) was carried out in a study of post-analysis software for immune sequencing data. Study-level information: Courses of disease covered relapsing-remitting, secondary progressive and progressive-relapsing multiple sclerosis.

This clonotype was observed a handful of times. Antigen: not known. Study outcomes and limitations: Controls showed significantly higher normalized Chao1 diversity than did multiple sclerosis patients. Patients carried roughly 5 TRBV segments more frequently than controls did, and TRBV5-6, TRBV5-1 and TRBV20-1 were among them. Co-batched samples clustered tightly together by F measure.

CDR3 length: 14 residues. Per germline, CDR1 SGHKS and CDR2 YYEKEE (reference sequence). The V gene lost 1 base and the J gene lost 2 bases, with 6 bases spanning the gap. Unique-molecular-identifier-tagged TCR beta cDNA libraries were used. TCRdb fed the PCR reads into MiXCR, producing one record per CDR3 protein. The table lists fewer than 550,000 distinct CDR3 sequences, roughly 34% of them singletons, with approximately 6% in the top ten. The sequence was collected from a girl aged 2 to 17 with multiple sclerosis. Sequenced: blood. This rearrangement joins TRBV5-5 to TRBJ1-4; no reliable D call. CDR3 DNA sequence: TGTGCCAGCAGCTTGTCCTCGACTAATGAAAAACTGTTTTTT. It yields the protein CASSLSSTNEKLFF.